What follows describes a single T cell receptor beta chain. This clone was seen only once. Its antigen is still unknown. No base quality information exists; no much larger clone differs at one position. The trial excluded patients who had a history of autoimmune disease or who were on systemic immunosuppression. Peripheral blood for TCR sequencing was collected from all dose cohorts at baseline, on cycle 4 day 1, and on cycle 7 day 1. Samples were obtained from an open-label, multicenter, first-in-human phase I dose-escalation trial of ivuxolimab. Adults with locally advanced or metastatic melanoma, renal cell, hepatocellular, or head and neck squamous cell carcinoma were enrolled in the trial. Before TCR sequencing, CD4+ T cells and CD8+ T cells from peripheral blood were sorted into separate populations. To sequence the TCRbeta CDR3 region, genomic DNA was isolated from the sorted cells. TCRbeta CDR3 regions were sequenced using the immunoSEQ Assay. TCRdb took this table from immuneACCESS and kept in-frame rearrangements with V and J called. Such tables lack part of the clones; where checked against another copy, unresolved V genes explain under half of the gap, and the rest is unexplained. In this sample the table shows 90,000 or so clones, 80% to 90% of which occur a single time. The leading ten clones occupy roughly 4% of the sample.

This entry belongs to a study of OX40 agonist ivuxolimab in advanced cancers. Some background on the complete study: Ivuxolimab was an agonistic, fully human IgG2 monoclonal antibody directed against OX40 (CD134), a costimulatory receptor. Peripheral TCRbeta sequencing was intended to test whether TCR sequence diversity was altered and clonal T-cell expansion was caused by ivuxolimab. Partial responses occurred in three dose-escalation patients, of whom one had hepatocellular carcinoma and two had cutaneous melanoma. The dose-escalation cohort was roughly 83% male with a mean age of about 60 years, ranging from roughly 20 to 80. Patients were allowed to have had prior anti-PD-1, anti-PD-L1 or anti-CTLA-4 therapy, and roughly 40% of the dose-escalation patients had been treated with checkpoint inhibitors. The paper describes the monotherapy dose-escalation part (N of about 52 patients) of the phase I trial of ivuxolimab. Of the approximately 50 dose-escalation patients, hepatocellular carcinoma was present in about 20, melanoma in approximately 15, renal cell carcinoma in 9 and head and neck cancer in 9. Intravenous ivuxolimab was administered to patients every 2 weeks at six dose levels: 0.01, 0.1, 0.3, 1.5, 3 and 10 mg/kg.

Reading the germline V gene gives CDR1 SGHRS and CDR2 YFSETQ. Its CDR3 holds 14 amino acids, cysteine through phenylalanine. The only DNA kept is the CDR3, 42 bases in frame from the first base. V is cut back by 3 bases and J by 4 bases, with 6 bases in the junction unmatched. General findings and caveats noted by the study authors: In the 0.1-3.0 mg/kg groups, partial responders were among the patients with the lowest normalized peripheral clonal expansion, particularly in CD8+ T cells. At doses of 0.1 to 3.0 mg/kg, clonal expansion of both CD4+ and CD8+ T cells in blood was seen between baseline and week 6. Low levels of normalized T-cell clonal expansion were also seen in some nonresponding patients. After ivuxolimab, CD8+ T cells had more expanded clones than CD4+ T cells on average. Antigen specificity was not determined for the clonally expanded peripheral T cells.

The V and J segments used are TRBV5-1 and TRBJ1-1; 7 central nucleotides agree with TRBD1. This receptor was identified in an adult with an advanced solid tumor such as melanoma, head and neck, liver or kidney cancer. The specimen comprised CD4+ or CD8+ T cells sorted from blood, sampled in a trial of the OX40 agonist ivuxolimab. The CDR3 has the sequence CASSSSTGATEAFF. The DNA sequence is as follows: TGCGCCAGCAGCTCCTCTACAGGGGCCACTGAAGCTTTCTTT.